Sequencing of this T cell receptor beta chain was carried out in a study of post-analysis software for immune sequencing data. Study conclusions and caveats: Comparison of patients with controls showed a handful of TRBV segments more frequent in patients, TRBV5-6, TRBV5-1 and TRBV20-1 among them.

Comments on this clonotype: Its matching antigen is unknown.

Researchers reported that TCR beta cDNA libraries carried unique molecular identifiers. One entry per CDR3 protein results from TCRdb running MiXCR on the PCR reads. The data show 650,000 to 900,000 distinct CDR3 sequences, 35% to 55% seen once. There are 14 residues in the CDR3. With 9 bases removed from V and 0 bases from J, the gap between germline ends came to 15 bases. Germline V gene sequence: CDR1 SGHTA, CDR2 FQGNSA. Sequenced sample: blood. The V call is TRBV7-2, the J call TRBJ2-7, with D perhaps TRBD2 (6 bases). This receptor was obtained from a girl between 5 and 17 years old with multiple sclerosis. The CDR3: CASLQGLTSYEQYF. The DNA for the CDR3 is TGTGCCAGTCTGCAGGGACTTACCTCCTACGAGCAGTACTTC.